These T cell receptor beta chains were read from a single sample in a study of T-cell memory formation after mild COVID-19. TCRdb used MiXCR to reprocess the 5' RACE reads, holding one entry per CDR3 protein. The sample shows about 49,000 distinct CDR3 sequences, about 7.3% of them seen only once. The sample was PBMCs or a T cell subset sorted from them (not recorded which). The receptors derive from a man aged 18 to 30 who had mild COVID-19 (a few samples of this study predate the infection). Cell type and time point are not known. Both conserved end residues are part of each CDR3.

j_gene	v_gene	CDR3aa
TRBJ2-3	TRBV5-1	CASSLDSQDTQYF
TRBJ1-5	TRBV5-5	CASSFFGGNNQPQHF
TRBJ1-1	TRBV28	CASRAGTMNTEAFF
TRBJ1-3	TRBV6-5	CASSWVAAGNTIYF
TRBJ1-2	TRBV7-2	CASSPGTDYGYTF
TRBJ2-7	TRBV5-1	CASSLGDRDNEQYF
TRBJ2-1	TRBV9	CASSGTSGGGNEQFF
TRBJ2-3	TRBV18	CASSPPVTDTQYF
TRBJ1-1	TRBV9	CASSARGQGGRTEAFF
TRBJ2-1	TRBV20-1	CSATLGGVYNEQFF
TRBJ1-6	TRBV5-1	CASSLGQDYNSPLHF
TRBJ1-4	TRBV4-3	CASSRLGLEKLFF
TRBJ2-2	TRBV7-3	CASSLDRGELFF
TRBJ1-6	TRBV5-5	CASSFGESTASPLHF
TRBJ1-3	TRBV6-6	CASRPGNTIYF
TRBJ2-3	TRBV7-6	CASSFGGAGRTDTQYF
TRBJ2-5	TRBV4-3	CASSQEGTRRQETQYF
TRBJ2-2	TRBV27	CASSLRGAGELFF
TRBJ2-7	TRBV7-2	CASSFFRWEQYF
TRBJ2-1	TRBV7-9	CASSLRGEQFF
TRBJ2-2	TRBV12-3/TRBV12-4	CASSKRVGGPYTGELFF
TRBJ2-5	TRBV29-1	CSVEVGLAGVGYQETQYF
TRBJ2-2	TRBV2	CASLRLNTGELFF
TRBJ1-3	TRBV12-3/TRBV12-4	CASTLQGAGNTIYF
TRBJ1-6	TRBV5-1	CASSLVVGGQGDSPLHF
TRBJ2-5	TRBV5-1	CASSLNAETQYF
TRBJ1-1	TRBV7-8	CASSLRAGYAEAFF
TRBJ1-4	TRBV5-1	CASSFDSTTNEKLFF
TRBJ2-5	TRBV13	CASSPRTSGAQETQYF
TRBJ1-2	TRBV7-2	CASSLGSGQAIYGYTF
TRBJ2-6	TRBV6-5	CASSFGISGANVLTF
TRBJ2-1	TRBV7-9	CASSLGVGWGSEQFF
TRBJ2-7	TRBV20-1	CSARGRIYEQYF
TRBJ1-5	TRBV12-3/TRBV12-4	CASSLGQGFGNQPQHF